One sample yielded the 18 T cell receptor beta chains listed below, sequenced in a study of T cell responses to AZD1222 COVID-19 vaccine. Produced via immunoSEQ multiplex PCR; TCRdb's table is partial and in-frame only. Here the sample spans 100,000 to 150,000 clones, roughly 86% being singletons. The sequenced sample was peripheral blood, obtained 28 days after the second AZD1222 dose. The receptor source for this set is an adult who received the AZD1222 COVID-19 vaccine.

The V call is TRBV18, the J call TRBJ1-2; tentative D call: TRBD1 (6 bases). Germline-derived CDR1 and CDR2 are KGHSH and LQKENI. CDR3 size: 13 residues. Trimming left V 3 bases short and J 8 bases short, with 13 bases between. The CDR3 loop reads CASSPDRSGGYTF. CDR3 DNA sequence: TGTGCCAGCTCACCCGACAGGTCGGGGGGCTACACCTTC.

This chain's CDR3 is CASSYSRKGSYEQYF. The CDR3 region has the DNA TGTGCCAGCAGTTACTCAAGGAAGGGATCCTACGAGCAGTACTTC. J is TRBJ2-7 and V is TRBV6-5; D is unresolved. Trimming took 0 bases from V and 1 from J, leaving 10 bases between them. Germline CDR1 and CDR2: MNHEY and SVGAGI. The CDR3 length is 15 residues.

The chain joins TRBV4-1 to TRBJ1-4, with D maybe TRBD1 (5 bases). Trimming left V 0 bases short and J 0 bases short, with 17 bases between. This CDR3 comprises 19 residues. Germline V gene lookup returns CDR1 MGHRA and CDR2 YSYEKL. CDR3 region: CASSQEGALGGATNEKLFF. The DNA of the CDR3 is TGCGCCAGCAGCCAAGAAGGGGCCCTGGGGGGTGCAACTAATGAAAAACTGTTTTTT.

The chain links TRBV6-5 to TRBJ1-2; D gene unclear. This CDR3 is 14 amino acids long. V was pared by 7 bases and J by 8 bases, with 20 bases between. Per germline, CDR1 MNHEY and CDR2 SVGAGI. The CDR3 protein is CASTRLDRDGGYTF. In DNA, the CDR3 is TGTGCCAGCACCAGACTAGACCGGGATGGCGGCTACACCTTC.

The CDR3 nucleotides are TGTGCCAGCAGCGGCACCGCTGGGGGGGCCCCCTACGAGCAGTACTTC. Residues: CASSGTAGGAPYEQYF. The chain couples TRBV9 to TRBJ2-7; D might be TRBD2 (7 bases). V lost 3 bases to trimming and J lost 2 bases, with 18 bases between them. This CDR3 has 16 residues. Germline CDR1 reads SGDLS; CDR2 reads YYNGEE.

The V call is TRBV4-3, the J call TRBJ1-2, with D perhaps TRBD1 (6 bases). The CDR3 is made up of 15 amino acids. Germline-derived CDR1 and CDR2 are LGHNA and YSLEER. Trimming removed 0 bases at V and 5 bases at J, with 13 bases between. CDR3 nucleotides: TGCGCCAGCAGCCAAGATCCCCTAGGGGGTTATGGCTACACCTTC. As protein: CASSQDPLGGYGYTF.

The J gene is TRBJ1-2, the V gene TRBV7-3; D is possibly TRBD1 (5 bases). Trimming took off 4 bases at V and 6 bases at J, with 18 bases between the two ends. The CDR3 totals 15 residues. Germline V gene data show CDR1 as SGHTA and CDR2 as FQGTGA. The CDR3 bases are TGTGCCAGCAGCTCATTGGGGGGATCCCACGATGGCTACACCTTC. It encodes CASSSLGGSHDGYTF. Using reference TRBV7-3 and TRBJ1-2 for the parts outside the CDR3, the full variable domain is GAGVSQTPSNKVTEKGKYVELRCDPISGHTALYWYRQSLGQGPEFLIYFQGTGAADDSGLPNDRFFAVRPEGSVSTLKIQRTERGDSAVYLCASSSLGGSHDGYTFGSGTRLTVV.

The V gene is TRBV7-2, the J gene TRBJ2-5; the D gene is possibly TRBD2 (6 bases). The CDR3 consists of 15 residues. CDR1 is SGHTA and CDR2 is FQGNSA in the germline V gene. With 3 bases removed from V and 4 bases from J, the gap between germline ends came to 15 bases. In DNA, the CDR3 is TGTGCCAGCAGCTTTGCGGGGTTGGGTGGAGAGACCCAGTACTTC. Translating gives CASSFAGLGGETQYF.

This clone was seen a single time. The chain links TRBV5-4 to TRBJ1-2; 9 bases line up with TRBD1. Trimming at V came to 2 bases and at J to 6 bases, leaving 2 bases not matched to a gene. There are 13 residues in the CDR3. The V gene's germline CDR1 is SGHNT and CDR2 YYREEE (reference sequence). CDR3 region: CASSFRDRDGYTF. The DNA for the CDR3 is TGTGCCAGCAGCTTCCGGGACAGGGATGGCTACACCTTC.

The chain joins TRBV10-3 to TRBJ1-5; D is unclear. Per the germline V gene, CDR1 is ENHRY and CDR2 is SYGVKD. V gave up 3 bases and J gave up 2 bases, with 11 bases separating them. The CDR3 is made up of 15 amino acids. CDR3 coding DNA: TGTGCCATCAGTGACAACGGGTCAGGCAATCAGCCCCAGCATTTT. Protein product: CAISDNGSGNQPQHF.

CDR3 in amino acids: CASSPRDYGYTF. The CDR3 coding sequence is TGTGCCAGCAGTCCGCGGGACTATGGCTACACCTTC. V and J are TRBV12-3 or TRBV12-4 and TRBJ1-2; D is unclear. The CDR3 loop spans 12 amino acids. V lost 5 bases and J lost 3, with 7 bases in between.

The V call is TRBV7-9, the J call TRBJ2-7, with unresolved D. Germline-derived CDR1 and CDR2 are SEHNR and FQNEAQ (reference sequence). V gave up 1 base and J gave up 2 bases, with 3 bases separating them. The length of the CDR3 is 12 residues. CDR3 sequence (DNA): TGTGCCAGCAGCTTAGAAGCCTACGAGCAGTACTTC. Encoded protein: CASSLEAYEQYF. Based on the CDR3 plus reference TRBV7-9 and TRBJ2-7, the full variable domain is DTGVSQNPRHKITKRGQNVTFRCDPISEHNRLYWYRQTLGQGPEFLTYFQNEAQLEKSRLLSDRFSAERPKGSFSTLEIQRTEQGDSAMYLCASSLEAYEQYFGPGTRLTVT.

This clone occurred once. The chain links TRBV19 to TRBJ1-2; TRBD1 aligns across 7 bases. Trimming at V came to 4 bases and at J to 6 bases, leaving 5 bases not matched to a gene. The CDR3 covers 13 residues. Per the germline V gene, CDR1 is LNHDA and CDR2 is SQIVND (reference sequence). CDR3 DNA: TGTGCCAGTAGTACGACAGGGTTGGATGGCTACACCTTC. This sequence encodes CASSTTGLDGYTF.

This chain connects TRBV6-5 to TRBJ2-3; 11 positions match TRBD2. The CDR3 sequence is 15 residues long. Germline V gene data show CDR1 as MNHEY and CDR2 as SVGAGI. Trimming removed 5 bases from V and 1 base from J; junction bases left unmatched: 2. CDR3 sequence: CASSPGLAGTDTQYF. In DNA form, the CDR3 reads TGTGCCAGCAGTCCGGGACTAGCGGGCACAGATACGCAGTATTTT.

V and J are TRBV6-1 and TRBJ2-1; TRBD2 matches at 8 bases. J gave up 9 bases and V 2 bases, and 9 bases lay outside the gene matches. The CDR3 contains 15 residues. Germline assignment: CDR1 MNHNS and CDR2 SASEGT. In DNA, the CDR3 is TGTGCCAGCAGTGAAACCGGGACTAGAGGTGCTGAGCAGTTCTTC. Its protein product is CASSETGTRGAEQFF.

The gene calls are TRBV12-3 or TRBV12-4 and TRBJ1-1; D ambiguous. V lost 2 bases to trimming and J lost 1 base, with 5 bases between them. There are 13 residues in the CDR3. CDR3 protein: CASSLKGNTEAFF. The CDR3 coding sequence is TGTGCCAGCAGTTTAAAGGGGAACACTGAAGCTTTCTTT.

This rearrangement joins TRBV11-3 to TRBJ1-1; 7 bases fit TRBD1. The CDR3 consists of 16 residues. Trimming cost V 5 bases and J 0 bases; bases outside gene matches: 9. Germline values: CDR1 SGHNT, CDR2 YENEEA. CDR3 sequence (DNA): TGTGCCAGCAGCCCGAGGGACAGTTCTATGAACACTGAAGCTTTCTTT. Translating gives CASSPRDSSMNTEAFF.

The chain couples TRBV18 to TRBJ2-1; D unresolved. The CDR3 extends over 12 amino acids. The ends were cut back, 3 bases at V and 7 bases at J, with 7 bases in the middle. Per germline, CDR1 KGHSH and CDR2 LQKENI. Written as DNA, the CDR3 is TGTGCCAGCTCACCGGTACAGAATGAGCAGTTCTTC. Translating it yields CASSPVQNEQFF.